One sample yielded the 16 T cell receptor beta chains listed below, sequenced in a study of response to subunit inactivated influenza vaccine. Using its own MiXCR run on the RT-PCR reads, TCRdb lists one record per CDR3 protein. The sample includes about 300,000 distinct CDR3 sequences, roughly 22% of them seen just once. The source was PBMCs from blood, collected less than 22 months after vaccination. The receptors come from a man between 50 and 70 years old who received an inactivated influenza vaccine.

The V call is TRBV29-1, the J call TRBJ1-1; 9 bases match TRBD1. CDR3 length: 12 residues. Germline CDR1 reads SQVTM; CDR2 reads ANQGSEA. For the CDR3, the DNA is TGCGGACAGGGGTCTGGCGACACTGAAGCTTTCTTT. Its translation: CGQGSGDTEAFF.

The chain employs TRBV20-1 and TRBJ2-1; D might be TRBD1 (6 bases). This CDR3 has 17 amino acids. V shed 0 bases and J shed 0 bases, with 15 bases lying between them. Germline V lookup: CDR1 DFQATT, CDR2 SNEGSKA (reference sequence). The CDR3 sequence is CSARDPLRGSSYNEQFF. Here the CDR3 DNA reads TGCAGTGCTAGAGACCCCCTTAGGGGGAGCTCCTACAATGAGCAGTTCTTC.

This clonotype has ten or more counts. The CDR3 region is CSAPWTVNSPLHF. The CDR3 DNA sequence: TGCAGTGCTCCCTGGACTGTTAACTCACCCCTCCACTTT. The chain uses TRBV20-1 and TRBJ1-6; D unresolved. The CDR3 extends over 13 amino acids. Germline CDR1 and CDR2: DFQATT and SNEGSKA (reference sequence). V lost 5 bases to trimming and J lost 10 bases, with 15 bases between them.

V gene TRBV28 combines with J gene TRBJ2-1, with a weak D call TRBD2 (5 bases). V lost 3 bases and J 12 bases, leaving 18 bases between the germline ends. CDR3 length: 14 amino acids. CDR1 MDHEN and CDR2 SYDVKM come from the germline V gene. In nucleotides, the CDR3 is TGTGCCAGCAGTTTCGGGCTAGCTTTTGAGGGGCAGTTCTTC. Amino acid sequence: CASSFGLAFEGQFF.

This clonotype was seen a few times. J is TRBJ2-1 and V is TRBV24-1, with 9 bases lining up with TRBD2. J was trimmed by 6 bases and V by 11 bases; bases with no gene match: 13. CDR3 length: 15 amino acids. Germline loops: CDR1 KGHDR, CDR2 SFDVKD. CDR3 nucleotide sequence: TGTGCCAGCGGATTCGGCGGGAGGGCCTTCAATGAGCAGTTCTTC. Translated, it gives CASGFGGRAFNEQFF.

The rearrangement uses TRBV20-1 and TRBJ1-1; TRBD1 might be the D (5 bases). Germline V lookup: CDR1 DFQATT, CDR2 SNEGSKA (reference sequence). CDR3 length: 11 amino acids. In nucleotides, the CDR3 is TGCAGCGCAGAGCGGGGGGCTGAAGCTTTCTTT. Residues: CSAERGAEAFF.

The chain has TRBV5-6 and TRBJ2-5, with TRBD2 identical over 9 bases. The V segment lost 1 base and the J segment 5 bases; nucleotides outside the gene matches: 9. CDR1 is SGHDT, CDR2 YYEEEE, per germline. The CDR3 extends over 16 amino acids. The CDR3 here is CASSLMAREGRETQYF. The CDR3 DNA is TGTGCCAGCAGCTTGATGGCGCGGGAGGGCCGTGAGACCCAGTACTTC.

CDR3 sequence (DNA): TGTGCCAGCAGTTTAGCCCGAGTCGGGGAGCTGTTTTTT. This encodes CASSLARVGELFF. The chain carries TRBV12-3 or TRBV12-4 and TRBJ2-2, with no clear D. Trimming pared 0 bases from V and 7 bases from J, leaving 6 bases between. The CDR3 runs 13 residues.

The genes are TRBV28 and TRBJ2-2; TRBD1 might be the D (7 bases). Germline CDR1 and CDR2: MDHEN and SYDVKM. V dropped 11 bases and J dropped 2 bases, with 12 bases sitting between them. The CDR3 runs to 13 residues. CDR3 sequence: CAGGTANTGELFF. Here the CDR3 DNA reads TGTGCCGGAGGGACAGCAAACACCGGGGAGCTGTTTTTT.

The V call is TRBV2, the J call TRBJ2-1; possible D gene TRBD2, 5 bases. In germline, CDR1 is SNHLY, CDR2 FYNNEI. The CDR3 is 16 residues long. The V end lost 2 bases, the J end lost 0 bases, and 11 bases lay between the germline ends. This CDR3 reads CASSEFSSLSYNEQFF. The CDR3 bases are TGTGCCAGCAGTGAATTTTCTAGCCTCTCCTACAATGAGCAGTTCTTC.

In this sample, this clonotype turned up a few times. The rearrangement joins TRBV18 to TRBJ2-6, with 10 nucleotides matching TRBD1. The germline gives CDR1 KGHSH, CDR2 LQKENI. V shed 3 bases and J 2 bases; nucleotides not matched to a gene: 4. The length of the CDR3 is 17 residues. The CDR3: CASSPGTGAPGANVLTF. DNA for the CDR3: TGTGCCAGCTCACCGGGGACAGGGGCCCCTGGGGCCAACGTCCTGACTTTC. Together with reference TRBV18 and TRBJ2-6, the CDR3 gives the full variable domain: NAGVMQNPRHLVRRRGQEARLRCSPMKGHSHVYWYRQLPEEGLKFMVYLQKENIIDESGMPKERFSAEFPKEGPSILRIQQVVRGDSAAYFCASSPGTGAPGANVLTFGAGSRLTVL.

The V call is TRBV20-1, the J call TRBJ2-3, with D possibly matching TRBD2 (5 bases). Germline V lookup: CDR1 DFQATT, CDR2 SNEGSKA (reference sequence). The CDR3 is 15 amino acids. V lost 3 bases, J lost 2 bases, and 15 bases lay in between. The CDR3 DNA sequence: TGCAGTGCTAGGGGTAGCGCCACAAACACAGATACGCAGTATTTT. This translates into CSARGSATNTDTQYF.

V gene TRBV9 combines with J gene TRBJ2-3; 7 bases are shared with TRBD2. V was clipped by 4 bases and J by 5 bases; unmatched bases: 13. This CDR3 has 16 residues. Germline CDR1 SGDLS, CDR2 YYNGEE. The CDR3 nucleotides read TGTGCCAGCAGCCCCAGGCGGCGGGAGTGGGTAGATACGCAGTATTTT. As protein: CASSPRRREWVDTQYF. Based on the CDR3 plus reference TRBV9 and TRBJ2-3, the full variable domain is DSGVTQTPKHLITATGQRVTLRCSPRSGDLSVYWYQQSLDQGLQFLIQYYNGEERAKGNILERFSAQQFPDLHSELNLSSLELGDSALYFCASSPRRREWVDTQYFGPGTRLTVL.

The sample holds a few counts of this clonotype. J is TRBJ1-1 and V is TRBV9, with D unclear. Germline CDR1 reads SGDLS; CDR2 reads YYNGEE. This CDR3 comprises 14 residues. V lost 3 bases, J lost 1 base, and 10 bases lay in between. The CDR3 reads CASSGGLENTEAFF. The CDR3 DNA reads TGTGCCAGCAGCGGTGGGTTGGAGAACACTGAAGCTTTCTTT.

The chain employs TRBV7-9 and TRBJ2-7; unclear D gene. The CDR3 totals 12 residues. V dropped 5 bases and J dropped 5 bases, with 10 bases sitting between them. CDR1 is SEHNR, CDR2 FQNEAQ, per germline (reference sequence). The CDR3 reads CASSGRGDEQYF. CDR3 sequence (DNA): TGTGCCAGCAGCGGACGAGGAGACGAGCAGTACTTC.

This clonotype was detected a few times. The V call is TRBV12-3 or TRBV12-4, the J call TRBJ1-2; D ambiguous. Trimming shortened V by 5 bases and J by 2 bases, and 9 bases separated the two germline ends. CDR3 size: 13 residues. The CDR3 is CASSPQSNYGYTF. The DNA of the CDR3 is TGTGCCAGCAGTCCCCAGTCCAACTATGGCTACACCTTC.